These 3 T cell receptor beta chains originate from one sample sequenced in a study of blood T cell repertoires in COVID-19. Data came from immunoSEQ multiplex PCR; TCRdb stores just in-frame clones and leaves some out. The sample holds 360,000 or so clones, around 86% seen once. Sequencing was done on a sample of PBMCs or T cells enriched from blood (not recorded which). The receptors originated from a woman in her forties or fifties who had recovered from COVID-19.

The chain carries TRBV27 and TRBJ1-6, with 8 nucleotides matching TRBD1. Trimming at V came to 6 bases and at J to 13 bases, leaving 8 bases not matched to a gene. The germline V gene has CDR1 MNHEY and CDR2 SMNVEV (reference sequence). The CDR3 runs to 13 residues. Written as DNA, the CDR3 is TGTGCCAGCAGCACGGACAGGGTTCATCCCCTCCACTTT. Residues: CASSTDRVHPLHF.

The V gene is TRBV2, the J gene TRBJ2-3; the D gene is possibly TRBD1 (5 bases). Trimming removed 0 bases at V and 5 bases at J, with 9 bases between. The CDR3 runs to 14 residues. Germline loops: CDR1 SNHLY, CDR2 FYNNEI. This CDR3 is CASSEARDLDTQYF. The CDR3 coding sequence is TGTGCCAGCAGTGAAGCCAGGGATTTAGATACGCAGTATTTT. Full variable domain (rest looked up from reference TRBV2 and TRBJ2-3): EPEVTQTPSHQVTQMGQEVILRCVPISNHLYFYWYRQILGQKVEFLVSFYNNEISEKSEIFDDQFSVERPDGSNFTLKIRSTKLEDSAMYFCASSEARDLDTQYFGPGTRLTVL.

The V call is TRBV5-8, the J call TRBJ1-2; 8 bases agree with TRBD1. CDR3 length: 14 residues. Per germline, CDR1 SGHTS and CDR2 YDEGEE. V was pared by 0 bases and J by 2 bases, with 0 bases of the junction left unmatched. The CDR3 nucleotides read TGTGCCAGCAGCTTGGGGGACAGGAACTATGGCTACACCTTC. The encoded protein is CASSLGDRNYGYTF.